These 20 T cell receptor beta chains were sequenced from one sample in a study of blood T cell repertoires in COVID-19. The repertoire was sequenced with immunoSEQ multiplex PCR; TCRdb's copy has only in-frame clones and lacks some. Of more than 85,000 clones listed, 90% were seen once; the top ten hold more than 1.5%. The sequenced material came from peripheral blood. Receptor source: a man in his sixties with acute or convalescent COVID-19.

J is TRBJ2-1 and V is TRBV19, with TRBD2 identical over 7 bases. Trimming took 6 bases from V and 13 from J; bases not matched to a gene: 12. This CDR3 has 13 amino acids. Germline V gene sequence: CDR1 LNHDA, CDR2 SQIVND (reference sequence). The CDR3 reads CASSRLAGPQQFF. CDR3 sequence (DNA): TGTGCCAGTAGCCGTTTAGCGGGTCCGCAACAGTTCTTC.

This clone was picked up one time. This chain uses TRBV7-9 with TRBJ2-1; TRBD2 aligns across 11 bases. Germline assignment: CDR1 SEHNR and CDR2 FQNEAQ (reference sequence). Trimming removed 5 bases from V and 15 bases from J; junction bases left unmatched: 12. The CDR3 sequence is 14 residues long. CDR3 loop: CASSLSGRGGVLFF. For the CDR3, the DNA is TGTGCCAGCAGCCTTAGCGGGAGGGGTGGAGTGCTGTTCTTC.

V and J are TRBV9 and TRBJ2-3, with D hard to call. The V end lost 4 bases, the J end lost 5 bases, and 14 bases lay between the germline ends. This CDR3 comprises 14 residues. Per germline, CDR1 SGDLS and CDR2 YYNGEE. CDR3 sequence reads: CASSPRHSEDTQYF. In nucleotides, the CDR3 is TGTGCCAGCAGCCCCCGACACAGTGAAGATACGCAGTATTTT.

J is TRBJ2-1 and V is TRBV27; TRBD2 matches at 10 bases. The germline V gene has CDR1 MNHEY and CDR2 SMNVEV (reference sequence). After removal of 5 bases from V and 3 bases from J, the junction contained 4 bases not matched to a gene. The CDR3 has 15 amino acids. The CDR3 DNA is TGTGCCAGCAGTCTCGGGACTAGCGTCTACAATGAGCAGTTCTTC. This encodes CASSLGTSVYNEQFF.

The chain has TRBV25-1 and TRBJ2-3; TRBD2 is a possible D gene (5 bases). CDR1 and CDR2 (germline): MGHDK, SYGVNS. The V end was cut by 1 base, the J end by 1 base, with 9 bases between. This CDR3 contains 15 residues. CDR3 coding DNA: TGTGCCAGCAGTGAATTTGTGGGAGGCACAGATACGCAGTATTTT. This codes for CASSEFVGGTDTQYF.

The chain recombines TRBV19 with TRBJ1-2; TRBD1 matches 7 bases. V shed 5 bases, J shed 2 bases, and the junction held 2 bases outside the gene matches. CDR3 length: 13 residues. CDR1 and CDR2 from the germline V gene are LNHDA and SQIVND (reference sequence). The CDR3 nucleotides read TGTGCCAGTAGTGTAGGGGGCAACTATGGCTACACCTTC. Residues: CASSVGGNYGYTF.

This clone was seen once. CDR3 region: CASSRGQVPQPQHF. In DNA form, the CDR3 reads TGTGCCAGTAGTAGGGGGCAAGTACCTCAGCCCCAGCATTTT. The V and J genes are TRBV19 and TRBJ1-5, with D possibly being TRBD1 (6 bases). The CDR3 is 14 amino acids. Germline CDR1 is LNHDA and CDR2 is SQIVND (reference sequence). The V and J ends lost 4 bases and 6 bases respectively, with 13 bases between them.

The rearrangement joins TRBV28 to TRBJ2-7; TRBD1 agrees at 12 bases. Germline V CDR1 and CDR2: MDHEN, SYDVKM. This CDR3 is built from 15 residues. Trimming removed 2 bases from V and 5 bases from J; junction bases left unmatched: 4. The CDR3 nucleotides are TGTGCCAGCAGTTTAGGGACAGGGGGCTACAACGAGCAGTACTTC. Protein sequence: CASSLGTGGYNEQYF.

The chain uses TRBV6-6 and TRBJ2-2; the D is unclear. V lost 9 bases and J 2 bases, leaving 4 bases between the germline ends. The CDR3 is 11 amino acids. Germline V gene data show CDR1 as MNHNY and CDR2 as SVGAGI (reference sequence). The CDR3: CASRNTGELFF. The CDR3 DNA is TGTGCCAGTAGAAACACCGGGGAGCTGTTTTTT.

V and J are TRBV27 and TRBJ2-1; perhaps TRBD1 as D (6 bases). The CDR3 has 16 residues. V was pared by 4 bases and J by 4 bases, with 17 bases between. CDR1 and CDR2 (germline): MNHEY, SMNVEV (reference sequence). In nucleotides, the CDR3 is TGTGCCAGCAGTTCCTCTCCAGGGGTAACTTACAATGAGCAGTTCTTC. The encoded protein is CASSSSPGVTYNEQFF.

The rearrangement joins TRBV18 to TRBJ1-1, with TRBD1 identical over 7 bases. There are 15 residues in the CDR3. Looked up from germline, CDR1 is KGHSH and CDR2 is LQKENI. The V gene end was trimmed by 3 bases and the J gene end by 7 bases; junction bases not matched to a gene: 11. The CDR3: CASSPQTGAGDEAFF. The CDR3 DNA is TGTGCCAGCTCACCCCAAACAGGGGCCGGGGATGAAGCTTTCTTT.

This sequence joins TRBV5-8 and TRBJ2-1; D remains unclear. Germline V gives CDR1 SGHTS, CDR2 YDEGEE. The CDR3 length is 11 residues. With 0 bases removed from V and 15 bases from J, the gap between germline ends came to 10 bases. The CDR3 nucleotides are TGTGCCAGCAGCTTGGGAGACATTGTGTTCTTC. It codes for CASSLGDIVFF.

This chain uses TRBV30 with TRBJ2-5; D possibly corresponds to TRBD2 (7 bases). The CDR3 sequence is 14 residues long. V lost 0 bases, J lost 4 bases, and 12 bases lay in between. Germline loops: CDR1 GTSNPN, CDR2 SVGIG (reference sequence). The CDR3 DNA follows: TGTGCCTGGAGTGTTGGGGGGGCTGGAGAGACCCAGTACTTC. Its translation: CAWSVGGAGETQYF.

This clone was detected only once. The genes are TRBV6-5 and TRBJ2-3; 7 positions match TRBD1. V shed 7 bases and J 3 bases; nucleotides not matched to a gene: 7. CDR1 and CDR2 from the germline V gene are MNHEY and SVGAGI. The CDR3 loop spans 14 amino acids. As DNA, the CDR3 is TGTGCCAGCACAGGTGACAGGGTGACAGATACGCAGTATTTT. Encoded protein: CASTGDRVTDTQYF.

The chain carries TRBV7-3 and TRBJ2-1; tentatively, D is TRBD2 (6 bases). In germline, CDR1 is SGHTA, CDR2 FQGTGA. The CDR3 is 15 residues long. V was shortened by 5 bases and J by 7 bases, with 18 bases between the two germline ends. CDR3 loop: CASSLGDSGRNEQFF. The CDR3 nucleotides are TGTGCCAGCAGCCTAGGGGACTCGGGCCGAAATGAGCAGTTCTTC.

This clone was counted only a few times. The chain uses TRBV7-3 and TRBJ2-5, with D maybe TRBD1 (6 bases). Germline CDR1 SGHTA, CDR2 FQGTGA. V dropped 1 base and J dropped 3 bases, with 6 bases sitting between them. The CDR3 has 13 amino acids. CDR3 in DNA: TGTGCCAGCAGCTTAAACAGGGAAGAGACCCAGTACTTC. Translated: CASSLNREETQYF.

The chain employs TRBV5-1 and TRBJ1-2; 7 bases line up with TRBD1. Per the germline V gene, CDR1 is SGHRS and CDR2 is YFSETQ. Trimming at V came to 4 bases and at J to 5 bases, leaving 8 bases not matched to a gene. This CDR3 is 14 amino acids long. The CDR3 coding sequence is TGCGCCAGCAGCCCGGGGACAGACTTTTATGGCTACACCTTC. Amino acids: CASSPGTDFYGYTF.

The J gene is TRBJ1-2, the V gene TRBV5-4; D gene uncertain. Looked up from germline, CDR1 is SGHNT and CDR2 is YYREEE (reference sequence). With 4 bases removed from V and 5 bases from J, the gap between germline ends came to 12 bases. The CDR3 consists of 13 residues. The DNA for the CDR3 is TGTGCCAGCAGCCCAATTTCGGGGTATGGCTACACCTTC. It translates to CASSPISGYGYTF.

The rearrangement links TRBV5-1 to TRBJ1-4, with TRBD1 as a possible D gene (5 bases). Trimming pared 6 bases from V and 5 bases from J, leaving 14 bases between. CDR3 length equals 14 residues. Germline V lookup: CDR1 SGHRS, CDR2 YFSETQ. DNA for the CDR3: TGCGCCAGCAAATCTACGGAGGGGAATGAAAAACTGTTTTTT. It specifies CASKSTEGNEKLFF.

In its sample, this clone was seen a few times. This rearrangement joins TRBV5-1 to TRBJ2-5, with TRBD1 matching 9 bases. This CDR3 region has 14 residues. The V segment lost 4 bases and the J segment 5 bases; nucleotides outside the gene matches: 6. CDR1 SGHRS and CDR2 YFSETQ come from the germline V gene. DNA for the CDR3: TGCGCCAGCAGCCCCGGACAGGGGTTGGAGACCCAGTACTTC. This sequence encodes CASSPGQGLETQYF.